Listed below are T cell receptor beta chains from one sample, sequenced in a study of shared clonotypes between healthy human individuals. Clones were sequenced by immunoSEQ multiplex PCR, and TCRdb holds only the in-frame ones, with some missing. The table shows about 95,000 clones, with about two thirds occurring only once. Sequenced material: memory CD8+ T cells sorted from blood. The receptors here all came from a man aged 25-40 years in good health. The CDR3 runs from the conserved cysteine through the conserved F or W. The D gene is left open where the match is weak. Only part of the rows carry a size: once, few, many, or a class if the clone is expanded.

len | abundance | d_gene | j_gene | v_gene | CDR3nt | CDR3aa
15 | once | - | TRBJ2-6 | TRBV11-2 | TGTGCCAGCAGCTTAAGGACGGCTGGGGCCAACGTCCTGACTTTC | CASSLRTAGANVLTF
12 | - | - | TRBJ2-1 | TRBV11-2 | TGTGCCAGCAGCTTAGATGGGGCAGGGCCGTTCTTC | CASSLDGAGPFF
14 | - | TRBD1 | TRBJ1-4 | TRBV6-9 | TGTGCCATCTCCCGGGACAGGGAGAATGAAAAACTGTTTTTT | CAISRDRENEKLFF
17 | - | - | TRBJ1-3 | TRBV7-2 | TGTGCCAGCAGCTTAGCGCATGGCACCTTCGCGGGAAACACCATATATTTT | CASSLAHGTFAGNTIYF
18 | - | - | TRBJ2-6 | TRBV10-2 | TGCGCCAGCAGTGAGGGGCCAGACTTTTTCTCTGGGGCCAACGTCCTGACTTTC | CASSEGPDFFSGANVLTF
15 | - | - | TRBJ2-7 | TRBV6-6 | TGTGCCAGCAGTGCGCAGGGTGGATGGATGGAAGAGCAGTACTTC | CASSAQGGWMEEQYF
16 | once | - | TRBJ2-1 | TRBV10-2 | TGCGCCAGCGCAGAATATCGGGAAGCGATATACAATGAGCAGTTCTTC | CASAEYREAIYNEQFF
13 | - | - | TRBJ1-2 | TRBV2 | TGTGCCAGCAGGGCCGCGAGGAACTATGGCTACACCTTC | CASRAARNYGYTF
15 | - | - | TRBJ1-2 | TRBV27 | TGTGCCAGCAGTTTATCCCGCCAGGGCAGAAATGGCTACACCTTC | CASSLSRQGRNGYTF
13 | - | - | TRBJ2-5 | TRBV30 | TGTGCCTGGAGCGGACAGTCTAGGGAGACCCAGTACTTC | CAWSGQSRETQYF
17 | - | - | TRBJ1-6 | TRBV9 | TGTGCCAGCAGCGTAGAACTACGGGTTACGGATAATTCACCCCTCCACTTT | CASSVELRVTDNSPLHF
12 | - | - | TRBJ1-4 | TRBV7-2 | TGTGCCAGCAGCTTACACCAGGGTAAACTGTTTTTT | CASSLHQGKLFF
13 | many | - | TRBJ2-7 | TRBV2 | TGTGCCAGCCGTCTTGGCGGTCCCTACGAGCAGTACTTC | CASRLGGPYEQYF
14 | - | - | TRBJ2-7 | TRBV5-1 | TGCGCCAGCAGCTTGGAACAGGGCCCCTACGAGCAGTACTTC | CASSLEQGPYEQYF
15 | - | TRBD1 | TRBJ1-2 | TRBV7-9 | TGTGCCAGCAGCTGGGGACAGGACTCTAGCTATGGCTACACCTTC | CASSWGQDSSYGYTF
13 | - | - | TRBJ2-1 | TRBV7-9 | TGTGCCAGCAGCCGACGACTTGACAATGAGCAGTTCTTC | CASSRRLDNEQFF
14 | - | - | TRBJ2-1 | TRBV27 | TGTGCCAGCAGTTTCTCTCCGGTAAGCAATGAGCAGTTCTTC | CASSFSPVSNEQFF
11 | - | - | TRBJ2-7 | TRBV27 | TGTGCCAGCCGACGGGCCTACGAGCAGTACTTC | CASRRAYEQYF
17 | - | TRBD1 | TRBJ2-1 | TRBV4-1 | TGCGCCAGCAGCCAAGAACTTCGAGGGGGCGGTTTGAATGAGCAGTTCTTC | CASSQELRGGGLNEQFF
16 | - | - | TRBJ2-1 | TRBV5-4 | TGTGCCAGCAGCTTCCCCCGACAGCGTCCGGGGAATGAGCAGTTCTTC | CASSFPRQRPGNEQFF
14 | - | - | TRBJ2-7 | TRBV15 | TGTGCCACCAGCAGTCACCTGCTCCGGGCCGAGCAGTACTTC | CATSSHLLRAEQYF
16 | - | TRBD2 | TRBJ2-7 | TRBV5-1 | TGCGCCAGCAGCTCGCGTAAGGGACTAGGAATTGACGAGCAGTACTTC | CASSSRKGLGIDEQYF
15 | few | - | TRBJ2-1 | TRBV13 | TGTGCCAGCAGCTTAGGCCTCCACAGTAACAATGAGCAGTTCTTC | CASSLGLHSNNEQFF
16 | - | - | TRBJ2-1 | TRBV11-3 | TGTGCCAGCAGCCTATTAGAGGCGGCCTCCTACAATGAGCAGTTCTTC | CASSLLEAASYNEQFF
14 | - | TRBD2 | TRBJ2-1 | TRBV10-1 | TGCGCCAGCCCCGGGGGGGCCCCTCGCAATGAGCAGTTCTTC | CASPGGAPRNEQFF
18 | - | TRBD2 | TRBJ2-1 | TRBV7-9 | TGTGCCAGCAGCTCAGAGTCGACTAGCGGGAGTTACTACAATGAGCAGTTCTTC | CASSSESTSGSYYNEQFF
14 | once | - | TRBJ2-5 | TRBV11-2 | TGTGCCAGCAGCTTAGTCGACGGCCAAGAGACCCAGTACTTC | CASSLVDGQETQYF
17 | - | - | TRBJ2-4 | TRBV11-2 | TGTGCCAGCAGCTTAGGGACTCACACTCTAGCCAAAAACATTCAGTACTTC | CASSLGTHTLAKNIQYF
15 | - | - | TRBJ2-6 | TRBV4-3 | TGCGCCAGCAGCCAAGAACTATCTGGGGCCAACGTCCTGACTTTC | CASSQELSGANVLTF
14 | - | - | TRBJ2-1 | TRBV7-6 | TGTGCCAGCAGCTCTGGGCCCTCCTACAATGAGCAGTTCTTC | CASSSGPSYNEQFF
16 | - | TRBD1 | TRBJ2-1 | TRBV27 | TGTGCCAGCAGGCACAGTCGGACAGGGACCTACAATGAGCAGTTCTTC | CASRHSRTGTYNEQFF